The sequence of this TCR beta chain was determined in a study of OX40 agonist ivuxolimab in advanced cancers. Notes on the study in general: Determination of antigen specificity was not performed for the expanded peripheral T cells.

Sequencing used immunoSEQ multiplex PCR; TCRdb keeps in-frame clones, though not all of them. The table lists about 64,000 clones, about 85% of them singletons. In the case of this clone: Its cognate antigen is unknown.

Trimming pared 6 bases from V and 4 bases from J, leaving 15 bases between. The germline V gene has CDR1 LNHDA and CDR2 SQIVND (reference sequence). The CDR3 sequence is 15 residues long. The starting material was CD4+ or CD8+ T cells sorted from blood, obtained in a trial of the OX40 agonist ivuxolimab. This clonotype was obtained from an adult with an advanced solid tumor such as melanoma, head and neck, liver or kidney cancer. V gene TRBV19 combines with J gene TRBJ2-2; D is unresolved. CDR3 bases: TGTGCCAGTAGCCAGTTCAGTGGCGGCACCGGGGAGCTGTTTTTT. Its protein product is CASSQFSGGTGELFF.